The 10 T cell receptor beta chains given below trace back to one sample, sequenced in a study of blood T cell repertoires in COVID-19. Sequencing was performed with immunoSEQ multiplex PCR; in TCRdb, only in-frame clones are kept and a portion is missing. Of about 140,000 clones listed, over 75% are singletons. Sequences were obtained from peripheral blood. The receptors were gathered from an older woman with active COVID-19.

The chain couples TRBV28 to TRBJ1-4, with 7 bases matching TRBD1. The germline CDR1 and CDR2 sequences are MDHEN and SYDVKM. V trimming: 4 bases; J trimming: 6 bases; junction bases outside the gene matches: 8. The CDR3 sequence is 15 residues long. The CDR3 here is CASSSPGGSDEKLFF. The DNA of the CDR3 is TGTGCCAGCAGTTCCCCAGGGGGGTCGGATGAAAAACTGTTTTTT.

The chain links TRBV24-1 to TRBJ2-1; TRBD2 is a possible D gene (5 bases). V was shortened by 1 base and J by 9 bases, with 21 bases between the two germline ends. Per the germline V gene, CDR1 is KGHDR and CDR2 is SFDVKD. This CDR3 region has 17 residues. The CDR3 sequence: CATSDLWSGPGGLEQFF. CDR3 nucleotides: TGTGCCACCAGTGATTTATGGAGCGGTCCAGGAGGACTTGAGCAGTTCTTC.

This clone was counted only a few times. J is TRBJ1-3 and V is TRBV6-5; D not certain. Looked up from germline, CDR1 is MNHEY and CDR2 is SVGAGI. Trimming took off 5 bases at V and 1 base at J, with 12 bases between the two ends. The CDR3 covers 15 residues. CDR3 sequence: CASSRFAISGNTIYF. CDR3 nucleotides: TGTGCCAGCAGTCGGTTTGCCATATCTGGAAACACCATATATTTT.

This rearrangement joins TRBV29-1 to TRBJ2-2, with 12 bases identical to TRBD2. V lost 4 bases, J lost 5 bases, and 8 bases stayed unmatched. This CDR3 has 16 residues. Germline values: CDR1 SQVTM, CDR2 ANQGSEA. This CDR3 reads CSVAPGLAGGTGELFF. Written as DNA, the CDR3 is TGCAGCGTTGCCCCGGGGCTAGCGGGAGGGACCGGGGAGCTGTTTTTT.

This clone was recorded a few times. The chain has TRBV7-2 and TRBJ2-6; TRBD1 might be the D (6 bases). The germline CDR1 and CDR2 sequences are SGHTA and FQGNSA. The CDR3 sequence is 18 residues long. The germline V and J ends were trimmed by 5 bases and 2 bases, with 19 bases remaining between them. The CDR3 sequence: CASSPSRRAGAGANVLTF. The DNA of the CDR3 is TGTGCCAGCAGCCCCAGTAGGCGGGCAGGGGCTGGGGCCAACGTCCTGACTTTC. The full variable domain, with the rest looked up from reference TRBV7-2 and TRBJ2-6, is GAGVSQSPSNKVTEKGKDVELRCDPISGHTALYWYRQSLGQGLEFLIYFQGNSAPDKSGLPSDRFSAERTGGSVSTLTIQRTQQEDSAVYLCASSPSRRAGAGANVLTFGAGSRLTVL.

The genes are TRBV5-6 and TRBJ2-2; maybe TRBD1 (5 bases). Germline lookup yields CDR1 SGHDT and CDR2 YYEEEE. This CDR3 has 15 residues. The V end lost 2 bases, the J end lost 4 bases, and 12 bases lay between the germline ends. The CDR3 nucleotides read TGTGCCAGCAGCTTTAAGGGGTTCGGCACCGGGGAGCTGTTTTTT. It specifies CASSFKGFGTGELFF.

V gene TRBV7-3 combines with J gene TRBJ2-1; D may be TRBD2 (6 bases). V lost 4 bases, J lost 1 base, and 11 bases lay in between. CDR1 SGHTA and CDR2 FQGTGA come from the germline V gene. There are 15 residues in the CDR3. This chain's CDR3 is CASSSRLVSYNEQFF. DNA of the CDR3: TGTGCCAGCAGCTCGAGACTAGTATCCTACAATGAGCAGTTCTTC.

This chain connects TRBV6-2 or TRBV6-3 to TRBJ2-5, with a possible D match to TRBD1 (5 bases). CDR1 MNHEY and CDR2 SVGEGT come from the germline V gene. With 4 bases removed from V and 4 bases from J, the gap between germline ends came to 7 bases. The CDR3 runs to 12 residues. This CDR3 reads CASSSTAETQYF. CDR3 bases: TGTGCCAGCAGTTCGACAGCAGAGACCCAGTACTTC.

The chain links TRBV21-1 to TRBJ1-2; the listed D gene, TRBD1, was not tested against the DNA. TRBV21-1 is a known pseudogene. The CDR3 length is 14 residues. CDR3 nucleotides: TGTGCCAGCAGCAAACAGGTAGTTATCTATGGCTACACCTTC. Protein: CASSKQVVIYGYTF.

The chain recombines TRBV3-1 (or the pseudogene TRBV3-2) with TRBJ2-7; 11 nucleotides align to TRBD2. This CDR3 has 16 residues. The germline V gene encodes CDR1 LGHDT and CDR2 YNNKEL (reference sequence). After removal of 0 bases from V and 9 bases from J, the junction contained 10 bases not matched to a gene. The CDR3 loop is CASSQESGTSGGGQYF. Written as DNA, the CDR3 is TGTGCCAGCAGCCAAGAGTCCGGGACTAGCGGAGGGGGGCAGTACTTC.